Reported below is one T cell receptor beta chain. The CDR3 loop spans 15 amino acids. Germline assignment: CDR1 SGHKS and CDR2 YYEKEE (reference sequence). Trimming cost V 5 bases and J 3 bases; bases outside gene matches: 2. The regulatory T cell sort gate was CD4+CD25hiCD127low/negative. In the authors' workflow: Patients' Tregs yielded around 60,000 distinct TCRbeta sequences; donors' roughly 9.8x10^4. The data were produced by immunoSEQ multiplex PCR, yet TCRdb's version contains in-frame clones alone and is incomplete. V and J calls and clone size follow that table, whereas D and trimming were derived from the DNA. The sample lists 12,000 to 15,000 clones, about 92% occurring once. The record originates from a study of B cell selection in AIRE deficiency.

The source material was Tregs sorted from PBMCs. The chain carries TRBV5-5 and TRBJ2-5; 15 bases map to TRBD2. The clonotype originates from a human donor with AIRE deficiency. CDR3 loop: CASRGLAGGKETQYF. CDR3 bases: TGTGCCAGCAGGGGACTAGCGGGGGGAAAAGAGACCCAGTACTTC. Looking up the rest from reference TRBV5-5 and TRBJ2-5 gives the full variable domain: DAGVTQSPTHLIKTRGQQVTLRCSPISGHKSVSWYQQVLGQGPQFIFQYYEKEERGRGNFPDRFSARQFPNYSSELNVNALLLGDSALYLCASRGLAGGKETQYFGPGTRLLVL.